This T cell receptor beta chain was identified in a study of control samples from healthy donors and cancer patients. Sequencing used immunoSEQ multiplex PCR; TCRdb keeps in-frame clones, though not all of them. Among 100,000 to 150,000 clones listed, roughly 90% were seen once. The V and J ends lost 2 bases and 6 bases respectively, with 5 bases between them. The CDR3 covers 12 residues. Germline values: CDR1 MNHNS, CDR2 SASEGT. The TCR originated in a man aged 18 to 29 in good health. The J gene is TRBJ1-5, the V gene TRBV6-1; D gene ambiguous. The sequenced sample consisted of blood. The CDR3, as DNA: TGTGCCAGCAGTGAAAGGCCTCAGCCCCAGCATTTT. Its protein product is CASSERPQPQHF.